This TCR beta chain was sequenced for a study of blood T cells in healthy people across ages. A J-beta primer mix and a sample-barcoded 5' primer were used in a second PCR of about 7 to 12 cycles. TCRdb re-derived calls from the 5' RACE reads in MiXCR, one entry per CDR3 protein. The sample lists about 840,000 distinct CDR3 sequences; 29% were seen once. The CDR3 loop spans 14 amino acids. Germline V gene lookup returns CDR1 SEHNR and CDR2 FQNEAQ (reference sequence). These data also featured in a second study, about T cells of mothers and their children. As that study records: Over 8 million TCR beta CDR3 reads were obtained from each mother, and about 3 million from each child.

The V call is TRBV7-9, the J call TRBJ2-4; a possible D gene is TRBD1 (6 bases). TRBJ2-7 matches the DNA end more closely, so the J call is doubtful. Material: blood. The receptor was isolated from a woman between 40 and 55 years old in good health. The DNA for the CDR3 is TGTGCCAGCAGCCGACCGGGACACGGCTACGAGCAGTACTTC. Translation gives CASSRPGHGYEQYF.